The 10 T cell receptor beta chains presented below share a single source sample, sequenced in a study of OX40 agonist ivuxolimab in advanced cancers. Only in-frame clones appear in the TCRdb table, and some are missing; sequencing was by immunoSEQ multiplex PCR. The data hold some 76,000 clones, with 70% to 90% observed a single time. Sequences were derived from CD4+ or CD8+ T cells sorted from blood, sampled in a trial of the OX40 agonist ivuxolimab. All receptors derive from an adult with an advanced solid tumor such as melanoma, head and neck, liver or kidney cancer.

The V call is TRBV15, the J call TRBJ2-7, with 7 bases aligning to TRBD2. The CDR3 contains 13 residues. The germline V gene encodes CDR1 LNHNV and CDR2 YYDKDF (reference sequence). J gave up 4 bases and V 0 bases, and 0 bases lay outside the gene matches. DNA of the CDR3: TGTGCCACCAGCAGAGAGGGAGGGTACGAGCAGTACTTC. Protein product: CATSREGGYEQYF.

This chain uses TRBV10-3 with TRBJ2-2, with 8 positions matching TRBD1. The V and J ends lost 10 bases and 4 bases, in that order; junction bases with no gene match: 11. This CDR3 spans 15 amino acids. The germline CDR1 and CDR2 sequences are ENHRY and SYGVKD. CDR3 nucleotide sequence: TGTGCCACGCTGGACAGGGAAGTCCCCACCGGGGAGCTGTTTTTT. It is translated as CATLDREVPTGELFF.

This clone has only one observation. V and J are TRBV2 and TRBJ1-2, with TRBD1 identical over 8 bases. The CDR3 is 14 amino acids. The V segment lost 3 bases and the J segment 4 bases; nucleotides outside the gene matches: 4. The germline V gene has CDR1 SNHLY and CDR2 FYNNEI. The CDR3 DNA reads as TGTGCCAGCAGTGAGACAGGGGAAGGCTATGGCTACACCTTC. Translation: CASSETGEGYGYTF.

J is TRBJ2-1 and V is TRBV30; D gene uncertain. Germline loops: CDR1 GTSNPN, CDR2 SVGIG (reference sequence). The CDR3 length is 10 residues. V gave up 2 bases and J gave up 7 bases, with 3 bases separating them. The CDR3 protein is CAWSRNEQFF. Here the CDR3 DNA reads TGTGCCTGGAGTCGGAATGAGCAGTTCTTC.

This chain uses TRBV11-2 with TRBJ2-7, with 12 bases aligning to TRBD2. The CDR3 is 15 residues long. Germline V lookup: CDR1 SGHAT, CDR2 FQNNGV. V was pared by 5 bases and J by 6 bases, with 8 bases of the junction left unmatched. CDR3 amino acids: CASSLSSGRVREQYF. The CDR3, as DNA: TGTGCCAGCAGCCTATCTAGCGGGAGGGTTCGCGAGCAGTACTTC. Full variable domain (outside the CDR3, taken from reference TRBV11-2 and TRBJ2-7): EAGVAQSPRYKIIEKRQSVAFWCNPISGHATLYWYQQILGQGPKLLIQFQNNGVVDDSQLPKDRFSAERLKGVDSTLKIQPAKLEDSAVYLCASSLSSGRVREQYFGPGTRLTVT.

This chain joins TRBV5-5 and TRBJ2-5, with 7 positions matching TRBD2. The CDR3 length is 14 residues. V lost 4 bases and J lost 4; bases outside the gene matches: 7. Germline V gene data show CDR1 as SGHKS and CDR2 as YYEKEE (reference sequence). The DNA for the CDR3 is TGTGCCAGCAGCACCCCGGGGGGACCAGAGACCCAGTACTTC. Its protein product is CASSTPGGPETQYF.

J is TRBJ2-1 and V is TRBV5-1; 14 bases are a match to TRBD2. V lost 4 bases, J lost 9 bases, and 12 bases stayed unmatched. Per germline, CDR1 SGHRS and CDR2 YFSETQ. The CDR3 covers 17 residues. The CDR3 DNA follows: TGCGCCAGCAGCCCAGACGGGACTAGCGGGAGAGTTGGTGAGCAGTTCTTC. Translation gives CASSPDGTSGRVGEQFF. Filled out from reference TRBV5-1 and TRBJ2-1, the complete variable domain reads KAGVTQTPRYLIKTRGQQVTLSCSPISGHRSVSWYQQTPGQGLQFLFEYFSETQRNKGNFPGRFSGRQFSNSRSEMNVSTLELGDSALYLCASSPDGTSGRVGEQFFGPGTRLTVL.

CDR3 nucleotide sequence: TGTGCCAGCTCACCAAGGGTGCTCAATTCCGGGGAGCTGTTTTTT. Its translation is CASSPRVLNSGELFF. J is TRBJ2-2 and V is TRBV18, with D uncertain. This CDR3 has 15 residues. The V gene lost 2 bases and the J gene lost 6 bases, with 13 bases spanning the gap. Looked up from germline, CDR1 is KGHSH and CDR2 is LQKENI. The entire variable domain, with the rest obtained from reference TRBV18 and TRBJ2-2, is as follows: NAGVMQNPRHLVRRRGQEARLRCSPMKGHSHVYWYRQLPEEGLKFMVYLQKENIIDESGMPKERFSAEFPKEGPSILRIQQVVRGDSAAYFCASSPRVLNSGELFFGEGSRLTVL.

For the CDR3, the DNA is TGTGCCTTCGAAAAATACTACCGTAGTGAAGCTTTCTTT. It codes for CAFEKYYRSEAFF. The gene calls are TRBV30 and TRBJ1-1; no definite D call. The CDR3 has 13 residues. Per the germline V gene, CDR1 is GTSNPN and CDR2 is SVGIG (reference sequence). Deletions cut 7 bases from V and 7 bases from J, with 19 bases between.

V gene TRBV18 combines with J gene TRBJ2-7, with no clear D. CDR3 length: 14 amino acids. With 2 bases removed from V and 3 bases from J, the gap between germline ends came to 11 bases. The germline V gene encodes CDR1 KGHSH and CDR2 LQKENI. The CDR3 loop is CASSPGTEIYEQYF. Here the CDR3 DNA reads TGTGCCAGCTCACCAGGAACAGAAATCTACGAGCAGTACTTC.